A single sample gave rise to the 19 T cell receptor beta chains below, sequenced in a study of shared clonotypes between healthy human individuals. Some clones are missing from TCRdb's copy, which holds only in-frame ones; the method was immunoSEQ multiplex PCR. The table records hundreds of thousands of clones, less than 85% of them present only once. What was sequenced was memory CD4+ T cells sorted from blood. Documented subset: CD45RA-negative fraction. These receptors all come from a woman in her twenties or thirties in good health.

V and J are TRBV18 and TRBJ2-6, with unresolved D. V shed 4 bases and J shed 1 base, with 8 bases lying between them. CDR3 length: 15 amino acids. CDR1 is KGHSH, CDR2 LQKENI, per germline. The CDR3 DNA is TGTGCCAGCTCACTGGGTAGATCTGGGGCCAACGTCCTGACTTTC. Translation: CASSLGRSGANVLTF.

This clone was seen just once. The rearrangement uses TRBV5-1 and TRBJ2-7, with 8 bases matching TRBD2. Germline CDR1 and CDR2: SGHRS and YFSETQ. With 0 bases clipped from V and 7 bases from J, the junction kept 15 bases outside the gene matches. This CDR3 comprises 17 residues. The DNA for the CDR3 is TGCGCCAGCAGCTTGGGGTTTGGCGGGAGGTTTACGGAAGAGCAGTACTTC. Translating it yields CASSLGFGGRFTEEQYF.

The genes are TRBV15 and TRBJ2-1; D is undetermined. With 1 base removed from V and 3 bases from J, the gap between germline ends came to 10 bases. The germline V gene encodes CDR1 LNHNV and CDR2 YYDKDF (reference sequence). This CDR3 spans 15 amino acids. CDR3 nucleotides: TGTGCCACCAGCAGAGTCGGCGACCTCTACAATGAGCAGTTCTTC. Translation gives CATSRVGDLYNEQFF. Full variable domain (outside the CDR3, taken from reference TRBV15 and TRBJ2-1): DAMVIQNPRYQVTQFGKPVTLSCSQTLNHNVMYWYQQKSSQAPKLLFHYYDKDFNNEADTPDNFQSRRPNTSFCFLDIRSPGLGDTAMYLCATSRVGDLYNEQFFGPGTRLTVL.

This sequence joins TRBV30 and TRBJ2-2; 9 nucleotides agree with TRBD2. Germline loops: CDR1 GTSNPN, CDR2 SVGIG (reference sequence). Trimming at V came to 7 bases and at J to 4 bases, leaving 10 bases not matched to a gene. The CDR3 spans 15 residues. This CDR3 is CASKVGSGSTGELFF. For the CDR3, the DNA is TGTGCCTCAAAGGTCGGTAGCGGGAGCACCGGGGAGCTGTTTTTT.

The V and J genes are TRBV6-1 and TRBJ1-5, with D maybe TRBD1 (6 bases). V gave up 4 bases and J gave up 7 bases, with 8 bases separating them. The CDR3 consists of 12 residues. Germline V gene lookup returns CDR1 MNHNS and CDR2 SASEGT. This CDR3 reads CASSADRQPQHF. The CDR3 nucleotides read TGTGCCAGCAGTGCGGACAGACAGCCCCAGCATTTT.

J is TRBJ2-4 and V is TRBV7-6; 7 bases align to TRBD2. Germline loops: CDR1 SGHVS, CDR2 FNYEAQ. The CDR3 runs to 17 residues. V gave up 5 bases and J gave up 6 bases; unmatched junction bases: 16. The CDR3, as DNA: TGTGCCAGCAGCCCCCGATCCGCCGGGGGGTCGAGAAACATTCAGTACTTC. Protein sequence: CASSPRSAGGSRNIQYF.

CDR3 protein: CASSPHTVTYEQYF. For the CDR3, the DNA is TGTGCCAGCAGTCCACACACTGTTACCTACGAGCAGTACTTC. V usage is TRBV28 and J usage is TRBJ2-5, with D hard to call. TRBJ2-7 matches the DNA end more closely, so the J call is doubtful. This CDR3 has 14 residues. Germline V CDR1 and CDR2: MDHEN, SYDVKM.

The gene calls are TRBV2 and TRBJ1-5; 7 nucleotides align to TRBD1. The CDR3 is made up of 15 amino acids. Germline values: CDR1 SNHLY, CDR2 FYNNEI. The junction had 10 bases not matched to a gene; V was cut back by 7 bases and J by 4 bases. The CDR3 region has the DNA TGTGCCAGCAATTACCGGGACAGTTCGAATCAGCCCCAGCATTTT. Protein: CASNYRDSSNQPQHF.

The gene calls are TRBV25-1 and TRBJ1-1, with a weak D call TRBD1 (5 bases). The CDR3 is made up of 15 amino acids. Germline V lookup: CDR1 MGHDK, CDR2 SYGVNS. Trimming pared 6 bases from V and 2 bases from J, leaving 16 bases between. The CDR3 coding sequence is TGTGCCAGCAGCTACGGTGGGGGTGGAAACACTGAAGCTTTCTTT. Translating it yields CASSYGGGGNTEAFF.

This rearrangement joins TRBV5-1 to TRBJ1-3; 8 bases line up with TRBD1. The CDR3 has 17 amino acids. Germline V CDR1 and CDR2: SGHRS, YFSETQ. Unmatched junction bases numbered 9, after V lost 4 bases and J lost 0 bases. CDR3 amino acids: CASSPWTGRSSGNTIYF. The DNA for the CDR3 is TGCGCCAGCAGCCCGTGGACAGGGCGCTCCTCTGGAAACACCATATATTTT.

The chain has TRBV2 and TRBJ2-5; the D is unclear. This CDR3 is built from 14 residues. The V gene's germline CDR1 is SNHLY and CDR2 FYNNEI. V lost 4 bases and J 9 bases, leaving 18 bases between the germline ends. In nucleotides, the CDR3 is TGTGCCAGCAGTGCTTATGTGCAGGAATTAGCCCAGTACTTC. Translating gives CASSAYVQELAQYF.

In regard to this clone: Other DNA sequences in the same sample also yield this CDR3. This chain uses TRBV29-1 with TRBJ1-1, with 9 bases aligning to TRBD1. This CDR3 has 12 amino acids. The V gene end was trimmed by 7 bases and the J gene end by 4 bases; junction bases not matched to a gene: 4. Germline V gene data show CDR1 as SQVTM and CDR2 as ANQGSEA. This CDR3 reads CSADRGGTEAFF. The CDR3 region has the DNA TGCAGCGCAGACAGGGGGGGCACTGAAGCTTTCTTT.

In this sample, this clone turned up once. Within the sample, other DNA sequences also encode this same CDR3. The chain has TRBV6-6 and TRBJ1-3; perhaps TRBD1 as D (5 bases). Looked up from germline, CDR1 is MNHNY and CDR2 is SVGAGI (reference sequence). V lost 2 bases and J lost 7, with 6 bases in between. The CDR3 has 12 amino acids. The CDR3 DNA sequence: TGTGCCAGCAGTTACAGGGGCAACACCATATATTTT. Protein product: CASSYRGNTIYF.

Comment on this clone: This sample also contains other DNA sequences that code for the same CDR3. This chain uses TRBV5-4 with TRBJ2-3, with D uncertain. V was shortened by 4 bases and J by 4 bases, with 4 bases between the two germline ends. Germline loops: CDR1 SGHNT, CDR2 YYREEE (reference sequence). The CDR3 sequence is 11 residues long. The CDR3 nucleotides are TGTGCCAGCAGCCTCTCAGATACGCAGTATTTT. This sequence encodes CASSLSDTQYF.

This sequence joins TRBV10-2 and TRBJ2-7, with a tentative D call TRBD1 (6 bases). The germline V gene encodes CDR1 WSHSY and CDR2 SAAADI. V shed 3 bases and J shed 4 bases, with 19 bases lying between them. The CDR3 sequence is 16 residues long. CDR3 in DNA: TGCGCCAGCAGTGATTCTAAGACAGGAAAACTTTACGAGCAGTACTTC. Protein: CASSDSKTGKLYEQYF.

The chain joins TRBV6-1 to TRBJ2-7, with TRBD2 matching over 15 bases. Per the germline V gene, CDR1 is MNHNS and CDR2 is SASEGT. This CDR3 has 15 amino acids. V lost 5 bases and J lost 3; bases outside the gene matches: 2. The CDR3 nucleotides read TGTGCCAGCAGTTGGGGACTAGCGGGAGGCTACGAGCAGTACTTC. Protein product: CASSWGLAGGYEQYF.

The rearrangement links TRBV27 to TRBJ2-6; D uncertain. In germline, CDR1 is MNHEY, CDR2 SMNVEV (reference sequence). V dropped 3 bases and J dropped 0 bases, with 3 bases sitting between them. This CDR3 is 14 amino acids long. The CDR3 protein is CASSFISGANVLTF. In nucleotides, the CDR3 is TGTGCCAGCAGTTTCATCTCTGGGGCCAACGTCCTGACTTTC.

The J gene is TRBJ1-6, the V gene TRBV30; TRBD1 is a possible D gene (5 bases). This CDR3 comprises 13 residues. Germline CDR1 GTSNPN, CDR2 SVGIG (reference sequence). V was pared by 4 bases and J by 8 bases, with 12 bases between. Here the CDR3 reads CAWTRQGYSPLHF. CDR3 sequence (DNA): TGTGCCTGGACACGGCAGGGATATTCACCCCTCCACTTT.

This sequence joins TRBV5-1 and TRBJ2-1; 8 bases line up with TRBD2. CDR1 is SGHRS and CDR2 is YFSETQ in the germline V gene. The J segment lost 2 bases and the V segment lost 4 bases, leaving 11 bases of the junction unmatched. There are 17 residues in the CDR3. CDR3 region: CASSPPLLADPYNEQFF. CDR3 bases: TGCGCCAGCAGCCCCCCTTTACTAGCGGATCCCTACAATGAGCAGTTCTTC.